This T cell receptor beta chain was recorded in a study of early T cells in non-severe SARS-CoV-2 infection (dated by TCRdb to the early 2020s). Regarding the study in general: TCR sequencing used bulk RNA from unsorted whole blood, so alpha and beta chains could not be paired. Results the study describes overall, beyond this receptor: VDJdb matching was skewed toward anti-spike CD8 responses and likely underestimated virus-specific expansions, missing private and CD4 specificities.

The library was generated by 5' RACE. This sample was sequenced with a NextSeq 500. In the TCR library protocol, unique molecular identifiers were attached to individual cDNA molecules to correct for PCR bias and sequencing error. Both TCR alpha and beta chains were sequenced, and tight co-correlation was observed between alpha and beta sequence abundances in each sample. The original pipeline was this. V gene, J gene and CDR3 annotation of TCR sequences was performed with Decombinator V4. Expanded TCRs were defined as changing significantly between any two time points under a Poisson model with p below 0.0001. TCR abundances were normalised to the total number of TCRs sequenced per sample and expressed as counts per million. MAIT TCRs were defined by TRAV1-2 paired with TRAJ12, TRAJ20 or TRAJ33, and iNKT TCRs by TRAV10 paired with TRAJ18. VDJdb, accessed 1 November 2021, was searched for CMV, EBV and SARS-CoV-2 annotated TCRs, excluding TCRs annotated for multiple antigens. Through fastp at Q25 and MiXCR, TCRdb rebuilt clones from the public reads, retaining in-frame beta chains. Rows with a matching CDR3 protein are joined into one entry that keeps the most common DNA and genes. It is TCRdb's table, rather than the study itself, that gives the V and J calls and clone size. Within this sample are tens of thousands of distinct CDR3 sequences, with around 15% of them counted one time only. The ten largest clones add up to around 6.4% of the sample.

CDR1 and CDR2 (LGHNT, FRNRAP) derive from the germline V gene. Counted from cysteine to phenylalanine, this CDR3 has 16 amino acids. Solely the CDR3 DNA is kept, with 48 bases framed from the first base. Cut back by 6 bases and 0 bases, the V and J ends lie 14 bases apart. Set within a cohort of healthcare workers in London, UK, this nested case-control study involved weekly PCR testing of nasopharyngeal swabs along with blood sampling. Between 23 and 31 March 2020, the week of the UK lockdown, healthcare workers were enrolled and then followed up weekly for as long as 16 weeks. Turning to this clonotype: Its cognate antigen has yet to be identified. Base qualities are not recorded, but no much larger clone differs from it by a single base.

The chain is encoded by TRBV12-5 joined to TRBJ2-2; the D region is possibly TRBD1 or TRBD2, each matching across 5 bases. The sequenced sample was whole blood. This receptor was identified in an adult who was a healthcare worker with PCR-confirmed SARS-CoV-2 infection or an uninfected control (not recorded which). The CDR3 region reads CASGDSRGPNTGELFF. DNA sequence: TGTGCTAGTGGGGATTCGAGGGGCCCGAACACCGGGGAGCTGTTTTTT.